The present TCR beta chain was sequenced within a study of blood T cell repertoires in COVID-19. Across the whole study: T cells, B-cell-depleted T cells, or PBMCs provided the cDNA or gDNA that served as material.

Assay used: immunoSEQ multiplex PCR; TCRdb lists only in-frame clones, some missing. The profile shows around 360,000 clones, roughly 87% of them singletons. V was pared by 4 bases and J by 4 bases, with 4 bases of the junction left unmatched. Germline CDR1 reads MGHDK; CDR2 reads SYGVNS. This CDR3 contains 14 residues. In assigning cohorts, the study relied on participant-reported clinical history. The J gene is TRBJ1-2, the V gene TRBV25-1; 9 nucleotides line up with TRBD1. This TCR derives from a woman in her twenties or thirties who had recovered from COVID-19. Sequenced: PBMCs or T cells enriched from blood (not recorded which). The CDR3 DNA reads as TGTGCCAGCAGTGCCCAGACAGGGGGCTATGGCTACACCTTC. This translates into CASSAQTGGYGYTF.